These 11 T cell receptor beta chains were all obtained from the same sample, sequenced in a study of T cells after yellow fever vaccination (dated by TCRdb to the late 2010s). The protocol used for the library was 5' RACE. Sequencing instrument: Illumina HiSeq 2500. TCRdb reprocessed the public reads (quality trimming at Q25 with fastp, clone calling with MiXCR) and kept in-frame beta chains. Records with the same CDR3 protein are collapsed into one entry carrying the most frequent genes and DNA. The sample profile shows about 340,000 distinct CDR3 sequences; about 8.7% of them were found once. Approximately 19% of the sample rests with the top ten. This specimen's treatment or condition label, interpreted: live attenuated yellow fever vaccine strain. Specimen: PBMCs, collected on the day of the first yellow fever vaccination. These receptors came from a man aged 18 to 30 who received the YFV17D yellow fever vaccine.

The CDR3 DNA reads TGCAGTGGCGCAGCGGGGACAGGGGAAAATGAAAAACTGTTTTTT. Its protein is CSGAAGTGENEKLFF. This chain connects TRBV20-1 to TRBJ1-4, with 10 bases identical to TRBD1. Per germline, CDR1 DFQATT and CDR2 SNEGSKA (reference sequence). The CDR3 runs 15 residues. V shed 7 bases, J shed 5 bases, and the junction held 10 bases outside the gene matches.

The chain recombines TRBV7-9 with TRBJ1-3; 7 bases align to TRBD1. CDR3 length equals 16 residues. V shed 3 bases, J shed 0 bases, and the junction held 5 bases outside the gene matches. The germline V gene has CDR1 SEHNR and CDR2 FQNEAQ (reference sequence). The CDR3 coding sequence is TGTGCCAGCAGCTTCCAGGGGGGACGCTCTGGAAACACCATATATTTT. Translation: CASSFQGGRSGNTIYF.

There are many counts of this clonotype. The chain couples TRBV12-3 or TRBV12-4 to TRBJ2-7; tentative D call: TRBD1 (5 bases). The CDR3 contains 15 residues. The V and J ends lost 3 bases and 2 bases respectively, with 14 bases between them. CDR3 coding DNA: TGTGCCAGCAGTTTCCGGAGAGACAGAGCCTACGAGCAGTACTTC. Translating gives CASSFRRDRAYEQYF.

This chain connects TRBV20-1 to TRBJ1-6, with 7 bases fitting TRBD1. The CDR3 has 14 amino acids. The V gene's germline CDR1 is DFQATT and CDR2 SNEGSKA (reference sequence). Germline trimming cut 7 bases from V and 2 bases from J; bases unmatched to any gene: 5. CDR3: CSVPGGTYNSPLHF. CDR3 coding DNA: TGCAGTGTTCCAGGGGGGACCTATAATTCACCCCTCCACTTT.

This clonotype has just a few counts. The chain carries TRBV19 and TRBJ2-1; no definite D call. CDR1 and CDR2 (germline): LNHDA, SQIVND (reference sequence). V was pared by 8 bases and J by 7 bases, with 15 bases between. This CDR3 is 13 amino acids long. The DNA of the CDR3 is TGTGCCAGTCGTCCGGGCAGGCCGAATGAGCAGTTCTTC. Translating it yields CASRPGRPNEQFF.

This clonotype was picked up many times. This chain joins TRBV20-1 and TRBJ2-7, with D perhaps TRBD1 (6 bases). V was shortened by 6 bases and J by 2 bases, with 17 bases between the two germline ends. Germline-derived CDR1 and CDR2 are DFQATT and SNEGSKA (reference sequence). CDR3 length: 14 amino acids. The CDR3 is CSASLPRGPYEQYF. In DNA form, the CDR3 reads TGCAGTGCCAGCCTGCCCAGGGGCCCCTACGAGCAGTACTTC.

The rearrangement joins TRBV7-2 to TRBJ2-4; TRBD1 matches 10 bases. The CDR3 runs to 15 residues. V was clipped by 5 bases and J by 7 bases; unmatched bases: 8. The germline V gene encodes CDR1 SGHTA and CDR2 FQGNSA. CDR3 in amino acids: CASSQRTGGTNIQYF. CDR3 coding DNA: TGTGCCAGCAGCCAACGGACAGGGGGAACCAACATTCAGTACTTC.

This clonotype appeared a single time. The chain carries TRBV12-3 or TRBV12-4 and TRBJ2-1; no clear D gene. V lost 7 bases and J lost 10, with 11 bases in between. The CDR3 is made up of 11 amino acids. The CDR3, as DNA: TGTGCCAGCACCTCGGCCGGAGAGCAGTTCTTC. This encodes CASTSAGEQFF.

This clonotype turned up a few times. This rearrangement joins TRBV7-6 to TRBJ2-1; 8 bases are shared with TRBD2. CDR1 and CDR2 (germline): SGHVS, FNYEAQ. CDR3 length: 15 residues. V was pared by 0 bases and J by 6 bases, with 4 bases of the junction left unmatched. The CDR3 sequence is CASSLAGSGGNEQFF. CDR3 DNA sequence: TGTGCCAGCAGCTTAGCCGGGAGCGGGGGCAATGAGCAGTTCTTC.

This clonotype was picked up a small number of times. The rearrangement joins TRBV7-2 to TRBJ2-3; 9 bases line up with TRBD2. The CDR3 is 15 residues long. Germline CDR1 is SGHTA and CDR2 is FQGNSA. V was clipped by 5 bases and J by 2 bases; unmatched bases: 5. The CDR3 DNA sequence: TGTGCCAGCAGCACCGGGACTAGCTACACAGATACGCAGTATTTT. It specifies CASSTGTSYTDTQYF.

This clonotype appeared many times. CDR3 protein: CSATMAGETQYF. The CDR3 DNA is TGCAGTGCTACGATGGCGGGAGAGACCCAGTACTTC. The V and J genes are TRBV20-1 and TRBJ2-5, with D possibly matching TRBD2 (5 bases). CDR3 length: 12 amino acids. Trimming took 4 bases from V and 4 from J, leaving 10 bases between them. Germline V lookup: CDR1 DFQATT, CDR2 SNEGSKA (reference sequence).